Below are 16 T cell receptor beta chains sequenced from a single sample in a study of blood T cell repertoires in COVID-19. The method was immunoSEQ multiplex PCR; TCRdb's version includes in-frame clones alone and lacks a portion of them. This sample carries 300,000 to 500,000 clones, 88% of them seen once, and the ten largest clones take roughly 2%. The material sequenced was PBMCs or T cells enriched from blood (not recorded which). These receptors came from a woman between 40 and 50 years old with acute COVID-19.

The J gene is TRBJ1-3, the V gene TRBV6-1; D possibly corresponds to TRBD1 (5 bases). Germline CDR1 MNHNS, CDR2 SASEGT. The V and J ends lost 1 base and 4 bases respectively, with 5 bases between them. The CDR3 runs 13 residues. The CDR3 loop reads CASSEDRGNTIYF. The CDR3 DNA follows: TGTGCCAGCAGTGAAGACAGGGGAAACACCATATATTTT.

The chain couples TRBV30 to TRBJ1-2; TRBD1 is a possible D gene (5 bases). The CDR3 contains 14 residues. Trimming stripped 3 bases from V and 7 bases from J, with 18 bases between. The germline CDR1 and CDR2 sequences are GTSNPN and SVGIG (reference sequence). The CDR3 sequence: CAWSPGGGAFGYTF. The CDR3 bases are TGTGCCTGGAGCCCAGGCGGAGGGGCCTTTGGCTACACCTTC.

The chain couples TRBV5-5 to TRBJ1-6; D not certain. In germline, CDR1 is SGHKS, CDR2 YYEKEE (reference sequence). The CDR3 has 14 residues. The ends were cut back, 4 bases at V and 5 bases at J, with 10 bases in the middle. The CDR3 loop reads CASSLWQDNSPLHF. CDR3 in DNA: TGTGCCAGCAGCCTGTGGCAGGATAATTCACCCCTCCACTTT.

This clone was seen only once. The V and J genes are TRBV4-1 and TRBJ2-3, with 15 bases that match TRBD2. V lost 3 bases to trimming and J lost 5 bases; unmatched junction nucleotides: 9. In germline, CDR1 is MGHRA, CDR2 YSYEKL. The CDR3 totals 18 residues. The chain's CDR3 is CASSHPRTSGGAVDTQYF. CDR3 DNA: TGCGCCAGCAGCCACCCCCGGACTAGCGGGGGGGCAGTAGATACGCAGTATTTT.

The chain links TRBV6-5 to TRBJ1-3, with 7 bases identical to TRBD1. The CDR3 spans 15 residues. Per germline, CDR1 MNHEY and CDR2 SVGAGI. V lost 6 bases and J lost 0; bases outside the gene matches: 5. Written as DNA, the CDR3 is TGTGCCAGCAGGATCGACAGGGTCTCTGGAAACACCATATATTTT. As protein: CASRIDRVSGNTIYF.

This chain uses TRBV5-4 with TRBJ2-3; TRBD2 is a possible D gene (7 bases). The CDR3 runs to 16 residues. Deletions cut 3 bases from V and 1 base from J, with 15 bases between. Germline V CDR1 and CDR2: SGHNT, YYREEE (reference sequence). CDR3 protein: CASSSTRGAGTDTQYF. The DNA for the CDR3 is TGTGCCAGCAGCTCTACACGGGGGGCTGGCACAGATACGCAGTATTTT. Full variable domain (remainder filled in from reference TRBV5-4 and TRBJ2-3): ETGVTQSPTHLIKTRGQQVTLRCSSQSGHNTVSWYQQALGQGPQFIFQYYREEENGRGNFPPRFSGLQFPNYSSELNVNALELDDSALYLCASSSTRGAGTDTQYFGPGTRLTVL.

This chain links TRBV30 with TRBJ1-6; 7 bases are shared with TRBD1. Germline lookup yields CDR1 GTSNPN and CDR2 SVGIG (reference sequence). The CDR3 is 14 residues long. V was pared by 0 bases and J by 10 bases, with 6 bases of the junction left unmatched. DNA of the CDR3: TGTGCCTGGAGTGTACGGGCAGGGGGATCACCCCTCCACTTT. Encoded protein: CAWSVRAGGSPLHF.

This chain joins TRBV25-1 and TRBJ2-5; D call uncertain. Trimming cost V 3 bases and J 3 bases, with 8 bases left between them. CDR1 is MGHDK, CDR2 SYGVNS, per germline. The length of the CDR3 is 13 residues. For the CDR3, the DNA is TGTGCCAGCAGTGACGTGAACAAAGAGACCCAGTACTTC. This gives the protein CASSDVNKETQYF.

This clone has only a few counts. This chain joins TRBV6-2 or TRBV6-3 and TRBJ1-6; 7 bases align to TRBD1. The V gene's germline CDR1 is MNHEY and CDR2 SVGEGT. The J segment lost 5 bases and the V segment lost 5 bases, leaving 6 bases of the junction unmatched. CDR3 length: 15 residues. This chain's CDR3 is CASSVDRVDNSPLHF. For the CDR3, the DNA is TGTGCCAGCAGTGTCGACAGGGTCGATAATTCACCCCTCCACTTT.

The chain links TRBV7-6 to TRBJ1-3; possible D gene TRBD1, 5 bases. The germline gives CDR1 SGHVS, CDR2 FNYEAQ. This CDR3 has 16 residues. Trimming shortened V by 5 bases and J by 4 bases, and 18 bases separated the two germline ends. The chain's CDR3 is CASSAFGGGEGNTIYF. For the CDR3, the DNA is TGTGCCAGCAGCGCATTTGGCGGGGGGGAAGGAAACACCATATATTTT.

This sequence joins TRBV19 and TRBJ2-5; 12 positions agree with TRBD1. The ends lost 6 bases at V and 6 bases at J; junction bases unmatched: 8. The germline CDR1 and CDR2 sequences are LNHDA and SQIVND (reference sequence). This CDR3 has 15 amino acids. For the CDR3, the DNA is TGTGCCAGTAGCACCCCGGGACAGGGGGCGAAGACCCAGTACTTC. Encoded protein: CASSTPGQGAKTQYF.

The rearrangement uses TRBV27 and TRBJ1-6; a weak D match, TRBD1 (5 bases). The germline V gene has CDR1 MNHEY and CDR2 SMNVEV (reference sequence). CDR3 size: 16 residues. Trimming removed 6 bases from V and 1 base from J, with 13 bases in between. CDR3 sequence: CASSTTEPSYNSPLHF. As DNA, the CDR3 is TGTGCCAGCAGCACGACAGAACCTTCCTATAATTCACCCCTCCACTTT.

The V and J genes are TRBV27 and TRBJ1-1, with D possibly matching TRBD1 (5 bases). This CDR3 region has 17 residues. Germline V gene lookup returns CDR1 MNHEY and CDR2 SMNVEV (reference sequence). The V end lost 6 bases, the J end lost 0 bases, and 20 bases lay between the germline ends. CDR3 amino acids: CASRRSGGETMNTEAFF. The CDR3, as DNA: TGTGCCAGCAGACGGAGCGGGGGGGAGACTATGAACACTGAAGCTTTCTTT.

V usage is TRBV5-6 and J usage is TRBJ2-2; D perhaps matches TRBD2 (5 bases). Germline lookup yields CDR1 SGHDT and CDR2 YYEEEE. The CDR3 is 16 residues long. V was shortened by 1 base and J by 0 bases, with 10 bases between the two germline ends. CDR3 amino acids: CASSLLSEANTGELFF. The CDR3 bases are TGTGCCAGCAGCTTGTTGTCGGAGGCGAACACCGGGGAGCTGTTTTTT.

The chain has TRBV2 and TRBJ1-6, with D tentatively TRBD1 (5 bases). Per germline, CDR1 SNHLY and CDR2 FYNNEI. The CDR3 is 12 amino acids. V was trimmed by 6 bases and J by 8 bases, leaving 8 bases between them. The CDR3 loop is CASSDSYSPLHF. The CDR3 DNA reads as TGTGCCAGCAGCGACAGTTATTCACCCCTCCACTTT.

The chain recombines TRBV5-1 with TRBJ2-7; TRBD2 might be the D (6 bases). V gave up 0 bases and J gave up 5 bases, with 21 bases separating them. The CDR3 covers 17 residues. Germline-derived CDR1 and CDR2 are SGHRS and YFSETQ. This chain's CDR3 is CASSLVGPGGSINEQYF. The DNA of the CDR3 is TGCGCCAGCAGCTTGGTTGGCCCCGGAGGGAGTATAAACGAGCAGTACTTC.